This T cell receptor (beta chain) was identified during a study of T cell changes during pregnancy in multiple sclerosis. Produced via immunoSEQ multiplex PCR; TCRdb's table is partial and in-frame only. Of around 26,000 clones detected, nearly 90% appear once; the ten largest clones hold over 15%. From germline, CDR1 is ENHRY and CDR2 SYGVKD. This CDR3 spans 17 amino acids. J was trimmed by 3 bases and V by 5 bases; bases with no gene match: 13. V and J are TRBV10-3 and TRBJ1-2, with 9 bases lining up with TRBD1. Sequenced here: CD8+ T cells from peripheral blood mononuclear cells, sampled in the second trimester of pregnancy. The source is a female donor with multiple sclerosis, enrolled in a pregnancy study. This CDR3 reads CAISTRDRDFAYYGYTF. CDR3 DNA sequence: TGTGCCATCAGTACCCGGGACAGGGACTTCGCGTACTATGGCTACACCTTC.